These 18 T cell receptor beta chains were sequenced from one sample in a study of shared clonotypes between healthy human individuals. The protocol was immunoSEQ multiplex PCR, while the TCRdb copy is restricted to in-frame clones and leaves out a portion. The sample lists fewer than 400,000 clones; around two thirds were seen once. Sample: memory CD4+ T cells sorted from blood. Stated subset: CD45RA-negative fraction. These receptors were collected from a young man in good health.

The J gene is TRBJ2-3, the V gene TRBV21-1; the DNA was not used to check the table's D call, TRBD2. TRBV21-1 is assigned pseudogene status. The CDR3 consists of 14 residues. The CDR3 nucleotides read TGTGCCAGCAGCACAACTAGGGCCGGAGATACGCAGTATTTT. Amino acid sequence: CASSTTRAGDTQYF.

V and J are TRBV11-3 and TRBJ2-1; D may be TRBD1 or TRBD2 (5 bases each). CDR1 SGHNT and CDR2 YENEEA come from the germline V gene. The V and J ends lost 1 base and 0 bases respectively, with 7 bases between them. This CDR3 comprises 15 residues. CDR3 coding DNA: TGTGCCAGCAGCTTAGGGGGGAGCTCCTACAATGAGCAGTTCTTC. As protein: CASSLGGSSYNEQFF.

This clone turned up a few times. The rearrangement uses TRBV15 and TRBJ2-1; D is ambiguous. CDR1 LNHNV and CDR2 YYDKDF come from the germline V gene (reference sequence). Trimming took off 0 bases at V and 5 bases at J, with 14 bases between the two ends. The CDR3 has 16 residues. The CDR3 nucleotides are TGTGCCACCAGCAGAGATCTAGGTTTGCTAGACAATGAGCAGTTCTTC. It is translated as CATSRDLGLLDNEQFF.

The chain links TRBV9 to TRBJ1-1; no firm D call. V lost 0 bases and J 1 base, leaving 10 bases between the germline ends. Germline V gives CDR1 SGDLS, CDR2 YYNGEE. There are 15 residues in the CDR3. The CDR3 loop is CASSVGWSGNTEAFF. The CDR3 nucleotides read TGTGCCAGCAGCGTAGGTTGGTCCGGGAACACTGAAGCTTTCTTT.

About this clone itself: This same CDR3 is encoded by further DNA sequences in the sample. V usage is TRBV18 and J usage is TRBJ1-1; a possible D gene is TRBD1 (6 bases). Germline V lookup: CDR1 KGHSH, CDR2 LQKENI. Trimming removed 5 bases from V and 11 bases from J, with 24 bases in between. This CDR3 spans 15 amino acids. CDR3 amino acids: CASSEARAIQGLAFF. The CDR3 coding sequence is TGTGCCAGCTCAGAGGCACGGGCCATACAGGGTTTGGCTTTCTTT.

CDR3 loop: CAIQTDTQYF. In nucleotides, the CDR3 is TGTGCCATCCAAACAGATACGCAGTATTTT. The chain combines TRBV2 with TRBJ2-3; D is unclear. With 10 bases removed from V and 3 bases from J, the gap between germline ends came to 5 bases. Germline V gene lookup returns CDR1 SNHLY and CDR2 FYNNEI. This CDR3 region has 10 residues.

The chain uses TRBV5-1 and TRBJ2-7; 7 bases agree with TRBD2. The germline gives CDR1 SGHRS, CDR2 YFSETQ. The CDR3 has 17 residues. Trimming at V came to 2 bases and at J to 2 bases, leaving 13 bases not matched to a gene. For the CDR3, the DNA is TGCGCCAGCAGCTTAGATCTTGGGCCTAGCGGCCCCTACGAGCAGTACTTC. Translation gives CASSLDLGPSGPYEQYF.

In its sample, this clone was seen once. V usage is TRBV4-1 and J usage is TRBJ1-1, with D unresolved. Germline V lookup: CDR1 MGHRA, CDR2 YSYEKL. The CDR3 loop spans 16 amino acids. With 0 bases removed from V and 0 bases from J, the gap between germline ends came to 11 bases. Written as DNA, the CDR3 is TGCGCCAGCAGCCAAGATTTTCGGCGCTTGAACACTGAAGCTTTCTTT. Its protein product is CASSQDFRRLNTEAFF.

The V call is TRBV6-6, the J call TRBJ2-1; possible D gene TRBD2, 5 bases. In germline, CDR1 is MNHNY, CDR2 SVGAGI (reference sequence). The V gene lost 6 bases and the J gene lost 2 bases, with 11 bases spanning the gap. The length of the CDR3 is 14 residues. CDR3 loop: CASSRGLTYNEQFF. The CDR3 DNA reads TGTGCCAGCAGCCGCGGACTGACCTACAATGAGCAGTTCTTC.

The chain joins TRBV9 to TRBJ2-3; D not certain. Germline loops: CDR1 SGDLS, CDR2 YYNGEE. Trimming shortened V by 3 bases and J by 0 bases, and 5 bases separated the two germline ends. The length of the CDR3 is 13 residues. CDR3 sequence: CASSGTSTDTQYF. CDR3 DNA: TGTGCCAGCAGCGGAACTAGCACAGATACGCAGTATTTT.

The chain combines TRBV30 with TRBJ1-4; 8 nucleotides align to TRBD1. The CDR3 has 17 amino acids. Germline assignment: CDR1 GTSNPN and CDR2 SVGIG (reference sequence). V shed 0 bases, J shed 7 bases, and the junction held 13 bases outside the gene matches. The CDR3 DNA reads TGTGCCTGGAGTGTAGTTTTTCGGGGCAGGGGGCGTGAAAAACTGTTTTTT. Its translation is CAWSVVFRGRGREKLFF.

The chain is built from TRBV6-5 and TRBJ1-1; perhaps TRBD1 as D (6 bases). The CDR3 is 14 amino acids. V lost 2 bases to trimming and J lost 4 bases, with 11 bases between them. Germline CDR1 MNHEY, CDR2 SVGAGI. The CDR3 DNA is TGTGCCAGCAGTTACAACGGACAGACCACTGAAGCTTTCTTT. Translated: CASSYNGQTTEAFF.

This clone was seen just once. V usage is TRBV5-1 and J usage is TRBJ2-7, with 12 bases matching TRBD2. J lost 6 bases, V lost 5 bases, and 6 bases had no gene match. CDR1 SGHRS and CDR2 YFSETQ come from the germline V gene. The CDR3 is 14 residues long. CDR3 sequence: CASRVTSGSSEQYF. The CDR3 nucleotides are TGCGCCAGCAGGGTGACTAGCGGGAGTAGCGAGCAGTACTTC.

The V gene is TRBV6-6, the J gene TRBJ2-1, with 10 bases lining up with TRBD2. V lost 6 bases, J lost 7 bases, and 12 bases stayed unmatched. This CDR3 is 16 amino acids long. Germline CDR1 reads MNHNY; CDR2 reads SVGAGI (reference sequence). DNA for the CDR3: TGTGCCAGCAGACCTTTTCCTAGCGGGAGTGCTAATGAGCAGTTCTTC. Translation: CASRPFPSGSANEQFF.

This clone turned up a few times. This chain connects TRBV18 to TRBJ2-7, with D perhaps given as TRBD1 or TRBD2 (6 bases each). V dropped 3 bases and J dropped 5 bases, with 8 bases sitting between them. Germline V gene lookup returns CDR1 KGHSH and CDR2 LQKENI. The CDR3 has 12 amino acids. The CDR3 nucleotides read TGTGCCAGCTCACCGGGGGGCAACGAGCAGTACTTC. Its protein product is CASSPGGNEQYF. Full variable domain (outside the CDR3, taken from reference TRBV18 and TRBJ2-7): NAGVMQNPRHLVRRRGQEARLRCSPMKGHSHVYWYRQLPEEGLKFMVYLQKENIIDESGMPKERFSAEFPKEGPSILRIQQVVRGDSAAYFCASSPGGNEQYFGPGTRLTVT.

This rearrangement joins TRBV7-9 to TRBJ2-5; D perhaps matches TRBD1 (5 bases). From germline, CDR1 is SEHNR and CDR2 FQNEAQ (reference sequence). The germline V and J ends were trimmed by 0 bases and 4 bases, with 9 bases remaining between them. CDR3 length: 14 amino acids. CDR3: CASSLAGQGETQYF. CDR3 DNA sequence: TGTGCCAGCAGCTTAGCAGGGCAGGGAGAGACCCAGTACTTC.

The rearrangement links TRBV28 to TRBJ1-2; 7 bases agree with TRBD1. CDR3 length: 16 residues. The germline V gene has CDR1 MDHEN and CDR2 SYDVKM. The trim removed 9 bases at V and 3 bases at J, leaving 16 bases unmatched. The CDR3 region is CASHIKGAPGHYGYTF. The CDR3 DNA is TGTGCCAGTCATATAAAGGGGGCACCCGGGCACTATGGCTACACCTTC.

This sequence joins TRBV7-9 and TRBJ2-5; 7 nucleotides line up with TRBD1. V lost 3 bases and J lost 2; bases outside the gene matches: 3. Germline-derived CDR1 and CDR2 are SEHNR and FQNEAQ (reference sequence). CDR3 size: 14 residues. CDR3 nucleotides: TGTGCCAGCAGCTTTTGGGACAGACAAGAGACCCAGTACTTC. Amino acid sequence: CASSFWDRQETQYF.